This record looks at one TCR beta chain sequence and its context. Original processing notes: Amplifying reference gene primers gave estimates of nucleated cell counts. TCRdb's table, derived via immunoSEQ multiplex PCR, lists solely in-frame clones and lacks some. The DNA was the basis for D and trimming; V, J and clone size are from that table. Here the sample spans approximately 300,000 clones, roughly 90% being singletons. The data were obtained in a study of blood T cell repertoires in COVID-19. Study information: Sites in the United States, Italy and Spain provided acute and convalescent COVID-19 samples. PBMCs, B-cell-depleted T cells, or T cells provided the cDNA or gDNA that made up the material.

Trimming shortened V by 1 base and J by 2 bases, and 16 bases separated the two germline ends. The CDR3 has 17 residues. Sequenced material: peripheral blood. The TCR originated in a man aged 25 to 40 with acute or convalescent COVID-19. The chain recombines TRBV5-3 with TRBJ1-5; TRBD1 is a possible D gene (6 bases). Being an ORF, TRBV5-3 has a function that is uncertain. The CDR3: CARSLRRGSKRNQPQHF. In nucleotides, the CDR3 is TGTGCCAGAAGCTTGCGCAGGGGCTCAAAACGCAATCAGCCCCAGCATTTT.